The 20 T cell receptor beta chains below were found in one sample sequenced in a study of cytomegalovirus exposure and HLA in healthy donors. TCRdb's table, derived via immunoSEQ multiplex PCR, lists solely in-frame clones and lacks some. The sample yields 250,000 to 400,000 clones, approximately 88% seen once. The sample was PBMCs. These receptors were taken from a man aged 25-40 years in good health and CMV-seronegative.

V is TRBV19 and J is TRBJ2-1, with 7 bases that match TRBD2. This CDR3 spans 16 amino acids. Germline-derived CDR1 and CDR2 are LNHDA and SQIVND (reference sequence). V shed 0 bases and J 1 base; nucleotides not matched to a gene: 3. The CDR3, as DNA: TGTGCCAGTAGTATAGAGGGAGGGGCTTCCTACAATGAGCAGTTCTTC. This encodes CASSIEGGASYNEQFF.

The CDR3 sequence is CASSISLYNEQFF. CDR3 in DNA: TGTGCCAGTAGTATTTCCTTATACAATGAGCAGTTCTTC. This chain joins TRBV19 and TRBJ2-1; D is unclear. The CDR3 has 13 residues. Trimming cost V 3 bases and J 4 bases, with 7 bases left between them. The germline V gene has CDR1 LNHDA and CDR2 SQIVND (reference sequence).

The V call is TRBV10-2, the J call TRBJ2-1; TRBD2 is a possible D gene (5 bases). The CDR3 length is 12 residues. Trimming pared 2 bases from V and 7 bases from J, leaving 6 bases between. Germline V gene sequence: CDR1 WSHSY, CDR2 SAAADI. CDR3: CASSERGNEQFF. Here the CDR3 DNA reads TGCGCCAGCAGTGAGCGGGGAAATGAGCAGTTCTTC.

The gene calls are TRBV5-1 and TRBJ2-7; 8 positions agree with TRBD1. The CDR3 consists of 15 residues. In germline, CDR1 is SGHRS, CDR2 YFSETQ. V dropped 2 bases and J dropped 3; count of bases not matched to a gene: 7. The CDR3 loop reads CASSLSGTGDYEQYF. CDR3 nucleotides: TGCGCCAGCAGCTTATCCGGGACAGGAGACTACGAGCAGTACTTC.

The rearrangement links TRBV29-1 to TRBJ1-2; D possibly corresponds to TRBD1 (6 bases). From germline, CDR1 is SQVTM and CDR2 ANQGSEA. CDR3 length equals 13 residues. With 2 bases removed from V and 2 bases from J, the gap between germline ends came to 9 bases. Written as DNA, the CDR3 is TGCAGCGTTGAATACAGGGACAACTATGGCTACACCTTC. Its translation: CSVEYRDNYGYTF.

The chain recombines TRBV12-2 with TRBJ1-5; the table's D call, TRBD1, was not checked against the DNA. TRBV12-2 is marked as a pseudogene. The CDR3 is 17 residues long. DNA for the CDR3: TGTGCAAGTCGCTCGCGAAACCGGGACAGTGTCAATCAGCCCCAGCATTTT. Protein product: CASRSRNRDSVNQPQHF.

V gene TRBV5-4 combines with J gene TRBJ2-7, with TRBD1 matching 9 bases. CDR3 length: 13 residues. In germline, CDR1 is SGHNT, CDR2 YYREEE (reference sequence). With V trimmed by 4 bases and J by 5 bases, 4 bases remained unmatched. The chain's CDR3 is CASSGTGSHEQYF. CDR3 coding DNA: TGTGCCAGCAGCGGGACAGGGTCCCACGAGCAGTACTTC.

V is TRBV11-2 and J is TRBJ2-7; D unclear. The V end was cut by 1 base, the J end by 4 bases, with 11 bases between. The germline V gene has CDR1 SGHAT and CDR2 FQNNGV. The CDR3 has 14 residues. Here the CDR3 reads CASSLGFTIYEQYF. CDR3 DNA sequence: TGTGCCAGCAGCTTAGGCTTCACTATATACGAGCAGTACTTC.

The rearrangement uses TRBV30 and TRBJ2-7; D is perhaps TRBD2 (5 bases). V was shortened by 1 base and J by 0 bases, with 7 bases between the two germline ends. Germline lookup yields CDR1 GTSNPN and CDR2 SVGIG (reference sequence). This CDR3 contains 13 residues. CDR3 sequence: CAWSEGSSYEQYF. CDR3 coding DNA: TGTGCCTGGAGTGAAGGGAGCTCCTACGAGCAGTACTTC.

The rearrangement uses TRBV5-1 and TRBJ2-5; 8 bases map to TRBD2. Trimming took 4 bases from V and 3 from J; bases not matched to a gene: 5. The CDR3 loop spans 14 amino acids. The germline V gene encodes CDR1 SGHRS and CDR2 YFSETQ. The CDR3 is CASSPAGREETQYF. The CDR3 DNA sequence: TGCGCCAGCAGCCCGGCCGGGAGGGAAGAGACCCAGTACTTC.

This clone was observed once. The chain links TRBV9 to TRBJ2-3; 9 bases align to TRBD2. Germline V gene data show CDR1 as SGDLS and CDR2 as YYNGEE. The trim removed 7 bases at V and 4 bases at J, leaving 4 bases unmatched. CDR3 length: 13 amino acids. The CDR3 reads CASGIAGADTQYF. The CDR3 DNA follows: TGTGCCAGCGGGATAGCGGGGGCAGATACGCAGTATTTT.

This CDR3 reads CASSYSGQMNTEAFF. The DNA for the CDR3 is TGTGCCAGCAGTTACTCTGGTCAGATGAACACTGAAGCTTTCTTT. V gene TRBV6-6 combines with J gene TRBJ1-1; unclear D gene. V dropped 0 bases and J dropped 0 bases, with 8 bases sitting between them. CDR1 and CDR2 from the germline V gene are MNHNY and SVGAGI (reference sequence). The CDR3 length is 15 residues.

The rearrangement joins TRBV11-2 to TRBJ2-1; 7 bases agree with TRBD2. CDR3 length: 13 amino acids. CDR1 and CDR2 (germline): SGHAT, FQNNGV. V shed 0 bases and J 15 bases; nucleotides not matched to a gene: 8. DNA of the CDR3: TGTGCCAGCAGCTTAGATCGCGGGGGAAGGATGTTCTTC. Its protein is CASSLDRGGRMFF.

V usage is TRBV29-1 and J usage is TRBJ2-1; D unclear. This CDR3 spans 12 amino acids. With 5 bases removed from V and 8 bases from J, the gap between germline ends came to 13 bases. Looked up from germline, CDR1 is SQVTM and CDR2 is ANQGSEA. The CDR3: CSVQTPTDEQFF. The DNA for the CDR3 is TGCAGCGTTCAAACACCCACCGATGAGCAGTTCTTC.

This rearrangement joins TRBV18 to TRBJ1-2; D possibly corresponds to TRBD1 (6 bases). Germline values: CDR1 KGHSH, CDR2 LQKENI. Trimming removed 3 bases from V and 2 bases from J, with 10 bases in between. The CDR3 is made up of 14 amino acids. CDR3: CASSPERGNYGYTF. The CDR3 DNA reads as TGTGCCAGCTCACCGGAGAGGGGGAACTATGGCTACACCTTC.

The V call is TRBV28, the J call TRBJ1-5; perhaps TRBD1 as D (6 bases). The CDR3 consists of 14 residues. V lost 5 bases and J 3 bases, leaving 11 bases between the germline ends. The germline V gene encodes CDR1 MDHEN and CDR2 SYDVKM. The CDR3: CASSTTGINQPQHF. CDR3 coding DNA: TGTGCCAGCAGTACCACAGGGATCAATCAGCCCCAGCATTTT.

In the case of this clone: A much larger clone lies a single base off, so this may be a read error. This rearrangement joins TRBV4-1 to TRBJ1-1; TRBD1 matches at 11 bases. V lost 0 bases to trimming and J lost 4 bases; unmatched junction nucleotides: 4. The CDR3 extends over 16 amino acids. Germline V lookup: CDR1 MGHRA, CDR2 YSYEKL. The CDR3 DNA reads as TGCGCCAGCAGCCAAGATCCCGGGACAGGGGGCACTGAAGCTTTCTTT. This encodes CASSQDPGTGGTEAFF.

The rearrangement uses TRBV27 and TRBJ2-1; tentatively, D is TRBD1 (5 bases). CDR1 and CDR2 from the germline V gene are MNHEY and SMNVEV (reference sequence). Between the trimmed V and J ends, which lost 4 bases and 8 bases, there was a span of 9 bases. The CDR3 sequence is 12 residues long. The CDR3 nucleotides read TGTGCCAGCAGTTCCAGGGTCCATGAGCAGTTCTTC. Its translation: CASSSRVHEQFF.

The chain employs TRBV2 and TRBJ2-1; no definite D call. Trimming removed 6 bases from V and 5 bases from J, with 8 bases in between. The CDR3 runs 12 residues. Germline CDR1 and CDR2: SNHLY and FYNNEI. The CDR3 nucleotides are TGTGCCAGCAGGAGGCTAGACAATGAGCAGTTCTTC. Amino acids: CASRRLDNEQFF.

The V call is TRBV10-2, the J call TRBJ2-7, with 11 bases fitting TRBD1. After removal of 8 bases from V and 3 bases from J, the junction contained 3 bases not matched to a gene. The CDR3 sequence is 13 residues long. Looked up from germline, CDR1 is WSHSY and CDR2 is SAAADI. The CDR3 DNA sequence: TGCGCCAGCGCGGGACAGGGGGTCTACGAGCAGTACTTC. This sequence encodes CASAGQGVYEQYF.